The T cell receptor beta chain described here comes from a study of beta chain features in type 1 diabetes. Study-level findings and limits: Patients with Type 1 diabetes showed moderately but significantly shorter TCRB CDR3s in all four CD4+ subsets.

Every bit of the isolated RNA underwent reverse transcription, so sequencing read expressed TCRB transcripts. About 3.6 million reads on average were seen across naive, central memory and regulatory T cell samples. Generated by immunoSEQ multiplex PCR, the TCRdb table keeps only in-frame clones and is missing some. This sample has some 660,000 clones, with roughly 13% found just once. Regarding this clone: Its antigen remains unidentified.

The ends were cut back, 6 bases at V and 6 bases at J, with 14 bases in the middle. CDR3 size: 13 residues. Germline V gives CDR1 MDHEN, CDR2 SYDVKM. Sequenced input: naive CD4+ T cells from blood. This receptor was obtained from a man younger than 35 with type 1 diabetes. The V and J genes are TRBV28 and TRBJ1-2; a possible D gene is TRBD1 (5 bases). The CDR3 is CASRGVLRDGYTF. The CDR3 DNA reads as TGTGCCAGCAGGGGGGTTCTAAGGGATGGCTACACCTTC.